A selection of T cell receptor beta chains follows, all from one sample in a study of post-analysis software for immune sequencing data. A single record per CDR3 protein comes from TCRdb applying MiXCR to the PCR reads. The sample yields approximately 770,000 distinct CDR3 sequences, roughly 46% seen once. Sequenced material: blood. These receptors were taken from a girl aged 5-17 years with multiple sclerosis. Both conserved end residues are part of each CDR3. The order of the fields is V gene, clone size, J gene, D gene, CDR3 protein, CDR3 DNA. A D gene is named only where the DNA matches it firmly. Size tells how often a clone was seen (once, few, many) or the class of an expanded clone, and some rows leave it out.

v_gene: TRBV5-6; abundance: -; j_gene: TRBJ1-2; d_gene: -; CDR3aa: CASSLVGVRAYGYTF; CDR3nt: TGTGCCAGCAGCTTGGTAGGGGTCCGGGCCTATGGCTACACCTTC
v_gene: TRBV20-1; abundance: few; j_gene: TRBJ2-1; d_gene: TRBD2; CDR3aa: CSARERSGITYNEQFF; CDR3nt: TGCAGTGCTAGAGAGCGAAGCGGGATAACCTACAATGAGCAGTTCTTC
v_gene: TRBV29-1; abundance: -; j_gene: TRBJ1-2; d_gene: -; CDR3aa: CSAPSGGGYTF; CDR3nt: TGCAGCGCCCCGAGTGGGGGGGGCTACACCTTC
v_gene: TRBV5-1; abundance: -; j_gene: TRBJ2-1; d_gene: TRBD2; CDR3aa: CASSLSGTSIGEQFF; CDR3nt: TGCGCCAGCAGCTTGAGTGGGACTAGTATCGGTGAGCAGTTCTTC
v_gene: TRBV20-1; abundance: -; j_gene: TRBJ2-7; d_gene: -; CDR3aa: CSARPGETYEQYF; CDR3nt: TGCAGTGCGCGACCGGGAGAGACCTACGAGCAGTACTTC
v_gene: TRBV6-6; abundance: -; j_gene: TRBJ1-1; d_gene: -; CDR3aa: CASSYPDLGSDTEAFF; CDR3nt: TGTGCCAGCAGTTACCCGGATTTAGGGTCGGACACTGAAGCTTTCTTT
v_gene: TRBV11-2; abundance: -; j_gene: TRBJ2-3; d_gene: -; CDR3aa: CASSARTETDTQYF; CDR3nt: TGTGCCAGCAGCGCCCGGACAGAGACAGATACGCAGTATTTT
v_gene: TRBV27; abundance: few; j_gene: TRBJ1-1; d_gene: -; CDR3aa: CASSWTVNTEAFF; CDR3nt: TGTGCCAGCAGTTGGACAGTTAACACTGAAGCTTTCTTT
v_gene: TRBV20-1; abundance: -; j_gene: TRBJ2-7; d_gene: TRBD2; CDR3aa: CSAQRGNEQYF; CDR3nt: TGCAGTGCTCAGCGGGGCAATGAGCAGTACTTC
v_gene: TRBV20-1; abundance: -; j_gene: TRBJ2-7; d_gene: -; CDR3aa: CSARGEESSYEQYF; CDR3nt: TGCAGTGCTAGGGGGGAGGAGAGCTCCTACGAGCAGTACTTC
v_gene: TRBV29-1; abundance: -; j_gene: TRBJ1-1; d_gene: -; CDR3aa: CSGGAPAPAFF; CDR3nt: TGCAGCGGGGGGGCCCCTGCCCCAGCTTTCTTT
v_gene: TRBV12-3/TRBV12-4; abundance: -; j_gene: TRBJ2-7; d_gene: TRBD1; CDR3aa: CASTPTGFSYEQYF; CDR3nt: TGTGCCAGCACCCCGACAGGGTTCTCCTACGAGCAGTACTTC
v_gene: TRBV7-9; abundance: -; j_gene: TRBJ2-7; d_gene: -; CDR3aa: CASSLFPRQGPYEQYF; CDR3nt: TGTGCCAGCAGCTTATTTCCCCGGCAGGGACCCTACGAGCAGTACTTC
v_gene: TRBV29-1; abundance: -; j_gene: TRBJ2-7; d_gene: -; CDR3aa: CSVLSREYEQYF; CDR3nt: TGCAGCGTTTTATCCCGGGAATACGAGCAGTACTTC